This T cell receptor (beta chain) was sequenced during a study of blood T cell repertoires in COVID-19. Study information: PBMCs, B-cell-depleted T cells, or T cells were the source of the cDNA or gDNA that made up the material.

Authors' processing steps: The authors estimated nucleated cell counts from reference gene primer amplification. Assay: immunoSEQ multiplex PCR; the TCRdb copy retains only in-frame clones and omits some. Clone size and V and J calls were adopted from that table, with D and trimming inferred from the DNA. This sample has about 270,000 clones, with 86% found just once. Only one count was recorded for this clone. The source is a woman aged 18-30 years who had recovered from COVID-19. Sequenced material: PBMCs or T cells enriched from blood (not recorded which).

CDR3: CSVDAGEGNEQFF. CDR3 nucleotide sequence: TGCAGCGTTGACGCGGGAGAGGGCAATGAGCAGTTCTTC. V usage is TRBV29-1 and J usage is TRBJ2-1, with 7 bases that match TRBD2. V lost 3 bases, J lost 6 bases, and 5 bases stayed unmatched. The germline CDR1 and CDR2 sequences are SQVTM and ANQGSEA. This CDR3 region has 13 residues.